Below are 32 T cell receptor beta chains sequenced from a single sample in a study of T cell changes during pregnancy in multiple sclerosis. Libraries were prepared by immunoSEQ multiplex PCR; TCRdb keeps only in-frame clonotypes and omits some of them. The sample comprises about 75,000 clones, approximately 95% of which are singletons, and about 0.13% rests with the top ten. This specimen consisted of CD4+ T cells from peripheral blood mononuclear cells, obtained after pregnancy. The receptors were sampled from a female donor with multiple sclerosis, enrolled in a pregnancy study.

The V gene is TRBV19, the J gene TRBJ2-1; a weak D match, TRBD2 (6 bases). Trimming removed 2 bases from V and 6 bases from J, with 20 bases in between. CDR3 length: 17 residues. Germline V gene data show CDR1 as LNHDA and CDR2 as SQIVND (reference sequence). The CDR3 loop is CASSIRLGGDSRNEQFF. The CDR3 DNA is TGTGCCAGTAGTATACGACTAGGCGGGGACTCTCGCAATGAGCAGTTCTTC.

The chain combines TRBV19 with TRBJ1-3; maybe TRBD1 (6 bases). The CDR3 consists of 16 residues. The V end lost 6 bases, the J end lost 0 bases, and 15 bases lay between the germline ends. The germline V gene encodes CDR1 LNHDA and CDR2 SQIVND (reference sequence). The CDR3 DNA is TGTGCCAGTAGCAGGTCTCCAGGGGTCTCTGGAAACACCATATATTTT. As protein: CASSRSPGVSGNTIYF.

The V and J genes are TRBV6-1 and TRBJ2-1; D is possibly TRBD2 (6 bases). Per the germline V gene, CDR1 is MNHNS and CDR2 is SASEGT. The CDR3 spans 14 residues. V was shortened by 4 bases and J by 1 base, with 8 bases between the two germline ends. The CDR3 DNA sequence: TGTGCCAGCAGTGCGGGGGTTTCCTACAATGAGCAGTTCTTC. Translating it yields CASSAGVSYNEQFF.

V and J are TRBV5-6 and TRBJ1-3; no firm D call. The CDR3 runs to 15 residues. V was clipped by 4 bases and J by 4 bases, with 15 bases between them. Germline lookup yields CDR1 SGHDT and CDR2 YYEEEE. The CDR3 sequence: CASSRAGTLGNTIYF. CDR3 coding DNA: TGTGCCAGCAGCCGCGCAGGCACATTGGGAAACACCATATATTTT. The variable domain in full, with the rest retrieved from reference TRBV5-6 and TRBJ1-3, is DAGVTQSPTHLIKTRGQQVTLRCSPKSGHDTVSWYQQALGQGPQFIFQYYEEEERQRGNFPDRFSGHQFPNYSSELNVNALLLGDSALYLCASSRAGTLGNTIYFGEGSWLTVV.

The chain combines TRBV25-1 with TRBJ2-1, with 9 bases that match TRBD1. Germline trimming cut 1 base from V and 14 bases from J; bases unmatched to any gene: 6. The CDR3 consists of 13 residues. Germline CDR1 and CDR2: MGHDK and SYGVNS. The CDR3 loop reads CASSESLRTGEFF. In DNA, the CDR3 is TGTGCCAGCAGTGAATCCCTCCGGACAGGGGAGTTCTTC.

This clone was detected only once. The J gene is TRBJ2-7, the V gene TRBV27, with 7 bases matching TRBD1. In germline, CDR1 is MNHEY, CDR2 SMNVEV (reference sequence). Trimming cost V 4 bases and J 4 bases; bases outside gene matches: 13. The CDR3 is 16 amino acids. In DNA, the CDR3 is TGTGCCAGCAGTTCGACCCCACGCTTGACAGGGTACGAGCAGTACTTC. Protein product: CASSSTPRLTGYEQYF.

This chain joins TRBV19 and TRBJ1-2; no firm D call. V was cut by 0 bases and J by 4 bases, with 9 bases left in between. In germline, CDR1 is LNHDA, CDR2 SQIVND (reference sequence). This CDR3 is built from 14 residues. CDR3 protein: CASSIDRGFYGYTF. CDR3 nucleotides: TGTGCCAGTAGTATAGATCGCGGGTTCTATGGCTACACCTTC.

V usage is TRBV30 and J usage is TRBJ1-4; D possibly corresponds to TRBD1 (6 bases). Germline CDR1 GTSNPN, CDR2 SVGIG (reference sequence). The CDR3 is 15 amino acids. V shed 4 bases and J shed 0 bases, with 12 bases lying between them. The CDR3 sequence is CAWTQGTSTNEKLFF. The CDR3 bases are TGTGCCTGGACGCAGGGGACCTCAACTAATGAAAAACTGTTTTTT.

V is TRBV5-1 and J is TRBJ1-2; 12 bases match TRBD1. CDR1 SGHRS and CDR2 YFSETQ come from the germline V gene. This CDR3 is built from 19 residues. The ends lost 0 bases at V and 4 bases at J; junction bases unmatched: 13. CDR3: CASSLEIGDRGRQGYGYTF. CDR3 DNA sequence: TGCGCCAGCAGCTTGGAAATAGGGGACAGGGGGCGTCAGGGCTATGGCTACACCTTC. The full variable domain, in which reference TRBV5-1 and TRBJ1-2 provide the parts outside the CDR3, is KAGVTQTPRYLIKTRGQQVTLSCSPISGHRSVSWYQQTPGQGLQFLFEYFSETQRNKGNFPGRFSGRQFSNSRSEMNVSTLELGDSALYLCASSLEIGDRGRQGYGYTFGSGTRLTVV.

The gene calls are TRBV6-5 and TRBJ1-2; perhaps TRBD1 as D (6 bases). The CDR3 has 12 amino acids. Germline CDR1 reads MNHEY; CDR2 reads SVGAGI. V was shortened by 6 bases and J by 7 bases, with 12 bases between the two germline ends. CDR3 coding DNA: TGTGCCAGCAGGCTCAGGGGTTCTGGCTACACCTTC. Its protein product is CASRLRGSGYTF.

The chain joins TRBV22-1 to TRBJ1-4; the table's D gene call, TRBD1, was not cross checked with the DNA. TRBV22-1 is marked as a pseudogene. The CDR3 is made up of 15 amino acids. Here the CDR3 reads CPGRTKGEAHEKLFF. CDR3 DNA sequence: TGTCCTGGGAGAACTAAGGGGGAAGCTCATGAAAAACTGTTTTTT.

This clone was seen once. The DNA of the CDR3 is TGTGCCAGCAGCTTAGGAGTCCAGGAAAAGAAAAAACTGTTTTTT. It translates to CASSLGVQEKKKLFF. The chain joins TRBV7-2 to TRBJ1-4; no clear D. The V end was cut by 1 base, the J end by 9 bases, with 15 bases between. The length of the CDR3 is 15 residues. Germline V CDR1 and CDR2: SGHTA, FQGNSA.

The table lists this clone with a count of one. This rearrangement joins TRBV5-4 to TRBJ2-7; D is unresolved. Germline V gene sequence: CDR1 SGHNT, CDR2 YYREEE (reference sequence). The CDR3 has 15 amino acids. V was clipped by 0 bases and J by 2 bases, with 12 bases between them. The DNA of the CDR3 is TGTGCCAGCAGCTTGGCTCTCTCTCCTACCTACGAGCAGTACTTC. Translating gives CASSLALSPTYEQYF.

V and J are TRBV27 and TRBJ2-3; TRBD2 aligns across 7 bases. The V gene end was trimmed by 6 bases and the J gene end by 0 bases; junction bases not matched to a gene: 15. CDR1 and CDR2 from the germline V gene are MNHEY and SMNVEV (reference sequence). The CDR3 spans 18 residues. The CDR3 region is CASRMKRGIISSTDTQYF. For the CDR3, the DNA is TGTGCCAGCAGAATGAAGCGGGGAATTATTTCTAGCACAGATACGCAGTATTTT.

The rearrangement joins TRBV20-1 to TRBJ2-7; tentative D call: TRBD1 (5 bases). V lost 5 bases and J 4 bases, leaving 9 bases between the germline ends. This CDR3 spans 11 amino acids. The germline CDR1 and CDR2 sequences are DFQATT and SNEGSKA (reference sequence). CDR3: CSAPDKYEQYF. The CDR3 DNA reads as TGCAGTGCTCCGGACAAATACGAGCAGTACTTC.

The chain employs TRBV29-1 and TRBJ2-5, with TRBD1 matching 7 bases. Germline CDR1 is SQVTM and CDR2 is ANQGSEA. The CDR3 runs 15 residues. Trimming cost V 2 bases and J 4 bases; bases outside gene matches: 10. In DNA, the CDR3 is TGCAGCGTTGAAATTTTGGCAGGGGGTCCAGAGACCCAGTACTTC. It codes for CSVEILAGGPETQYF.

The gene calls are TRBV7-2 and TRBJ1-2; D may be TRBD1 (5 bases). The germline V gene has CDR1 SGHTA and CDR2 FQGNSA. CDR3 length: 12 amino acids. The V and J ends lost 1 base and 13 bases respectively, with 13 bases between them. DNA for the CDR3: TGTGCCAGCAGCTTAGTAGGTGGGGCTGGCACCTTC. Protein product: CASSLVGGAGTF.

The chain carries TRBV6-5 and TRBJ2-7; 11 bases are a match to TRBD2. This CDR3 has 15 residues. Germline V gives CDR1 MNHEY, CDR2 SVGAGI. Trimming removed 4 bases from V and 6 bases from J; junction bases left unmatched: 8. This chain's CDR3 is CASSFRTSGSTEQYF. CDR3 sequence (DNA): TGTGCCAGCAGTTTCCGAACTAGCGGGAGTACCGAGCAGTACTTC.

This clone was found once. The chain links TRBV6-6 to TRBJ2-1; no firm D call. The V end lost 4 bases, the J end lost 0 bases, and 10 bases lay between the germline ends. There are 15 residues in the CDR3. The germline CDR1 and CDR2 sequences are MNHNY and SVGAGI (reference sequence). CDR3 protein: CASSSPGRSYNEQFF. The CDR3 DNA is TGTGCCAGCAGTTCCCCTGGCCGCTCCTACAATGAGCAGTTCTTC.

V gene TRBV5-1 combines with J gene TRBJ2-6; D gene unclear. Per germline, CDR1 SGHRS and CDR2 YFSETQ. Trimming left V 3 bases short and J 0 bases short, with 10 bases between. The CDR3 covers 16 residues. As DNA, the CDR3 is TGCGCCAGCAGCTCCCCGCCTAGCTCTGGGGCCAACGTCCTGACTTTC. Protein sequence: CASSSPPSSGANVLTF.

This chain uses TRBV29-1 with TRBJ2-4; TRBD1 is a possible D gene (5 bases). The germline gives CDR1 SQVTM, CDR2 ANQGSEA. The V gene lost 4 bases and the J gene lost 0 bases, with 10 bases spanning the gap. This CDR3 comprises 14 residues. CDR3 loop: CSVVQVLAKNIQYF. DNA for the CDR3: TGCAGCGTTGTACAGGTCCTAGCCAAAAACATTCAGTACTTC. Together with reference TRBV29-1 and TRBJ2-4, the CDR3 gives the full variable domain: SAVISQKPSRDICQRGTSLTIQCQVDSQVTMMFWYRQQPGQSLTLIATANQGSEATYESGFVIDKFPISRPNLTFSTLTVSNMSPEDSSIYLCSVVQVLAKNIQYFGAGTRLSVL.

The chain links TRBV5-4 to TRBJ2-2, with 11 bases identical to TRBD2. The junction had 4 bases not matched to a gene; V was cut back by 6 bases and J by 0 bases. Looked up from germline, CDR1 is SGHNT and CDR2 is YYREEE (reference sequence). The CDR3 runs 16 residues. The CDR3 sequence is CASTSLAGANTGELFF. The CDR3 bases are TGTGCCAGCACTTCACTAGCGGGAGCGAACACCGGGGAGCTGTTTTTT.

The gene calls are TRBV9 and TRBJ2-1; the match to TRBD2 covers 8 bases. V lost 0 bases and J lost 7; bases outside the gene matches: 6. This CDR3 comprises 15 residues. The V gene's germline CDR1 is SGDLS and CDR2 YYNGEE. The CDR3 DNA reads as TGTGCCAGCAGCGTAGCACCGGGAGGGCCGAATGAGCAGTTCTTC. Translation gives CASSVAPGGPNEQFF.

The V gene is TRBV6-5, the J gene TRBJ2-5; 11 nucleotides match TRBD1. With V trimmed by 6 bases and J by 5 bases, 8 bases remained unmatched. Germline assignment: CDR1 MNHEY and CDR2 SVGAGI. CDR3 length: 15 residues. The CDR3 here is CASRPPDRGRETQYF. CDR3 DNA: TGTGCCAGCAGACCCCCGGACAGGGGGCGGGAGACCCAGTACTTC.

The chain couples TRBV30 to TRBJ2-2; 7 bases match TRBD2. This CDR3 has 13 residues. V shed 0 bases, J shed 7 bases, and the junction held 2 bases outside the gene matches. Germline assignment: CDR1 GTSNPN and CDR2 SVGIG (reference sequence). In nucleotides, the CDR3 is TGTGCCTGGAGTGTTACTAGCGTCGGGGAGCTGTTTTTT. It encodes CAWSVTSVGELFF.

The chain combines TRBV7-2 with TRBJ1-2, with D perhaps matching TRBD1 (5 bases). The V gene's germline CDR1 is SGHTA and CDR2 FQGNSA. This CDR3 has 14 residues. Trimming removed 4 bases at V and 5 bases at J, with 14 bases between. Here the CDR3 DNA reads TGTGCCAGCAGCTCAAACAGGCATTTATATGGCTACACCTTC. Its translation: CASSSNRHLYGYTF.

V and J are TRBV11-2 and TRBJ1-3; D may be TRBD1 (5 bases). Germline CDR1 and CDR2: SGHAT and FQNNGV. The length of the CDR3 is 17 residues. Trimming removed 1 base at V and 0 bases at J, with 13 bases between. Here the CDR3 reads CASSLGTGTRSGNTIYF. CDR3 DNA sequence: TGTGCCAGCAGCTTAGGAACAGGCACACGCTCTGGAAACACCATATATTTT.

The rearrangement uses TRBV5-5 and TRBJ2-1; 7 bases map to TRBD1. After removal of 4 bases from V and 10 bases from J, the junction contained 8 bases not matched to a gene. Germline V gives CDR1 SGHKS, CDR2 YYEKEE (reference sequence). The CDR3 has 13 residues. The CDR3 protein is CASSMGTAGEQFF. CDR3 sequence (DNA): TGTGCCAGCAGCATGGGGACAGCTGGAGAGCAGTTCTTC. The variable domain in full, with the rest retrieved from reference TRBV5-5 and TRBJ2-1, is DAGVTQSPTHLIKTRGQQVTLRCSPISGHKSVSWYQQVLGQGPQFIFQYYEKEERGRGNFPDRFSARQFPNYSSELNVNALLLGDSALYLCASSMGTAGEQFFGPGTRLTVL.

This sequence joins TRBV25-1 and TRBJ2-7; 7 nucleotides align to TRBD1. This CDR3 is built from 14 residues. Germline V gives CDR1 MGHDK, CDR2 SYGVNS. V gave up 3 bases and J gave up 9 bases; unmatched junction bases: 11. The CDR3 nucleotides read TGTGCCAGCAGTGACCCCGGACAGGTGACCGGGCAGTACTTC. Its translation: CASSDPGQVTGQYF.

The CDR3 DNA reads as TGTGCCAGCAGTTACGCAGGGGGTCGCAATGAGCAGTTCTTC. Encoded protein: CASSYAGGRNEQFF. The chain uses TRBV6-5 and TRBJ2-1, with 7 bases identical to TRBD1. CDR3 length equals 14 residues. V gave up 2 bases and J gave up 6 bases; unmatched junction bases: 4. The germline V gene has CDR1 MNHEY and CDR2 SVGAGI.

This chain joins TRBV11-2 and TRBJ1-4, with D possibly matching TRBD1 (6 bases). The CDR3 has 15 amino acids. V was pared by 5 bases and J by 8 bases, with 18 bases between. Germline loops: CDR1 SGHAT, CDR2 FQNNGV. The DNA of the CDR3 is TGTGCCAGCAGCAACGACGGGGGGGCAGGGGAAAAACTGTTTTTT. It encodes CASSNDGGAGEKLFF.

The chain employs TRBV21-1 and TRBJ2-3; the D segment call TRBD2 is taken from the table without a DNA check. TRBV21-1 is termed a pseudogene. This CDR3 region has 16 residues. CDR3: CASSKGAGGGPVVQYF. CDR3 DNA sequence: TGTGCCAGCAGCAAAGGGGCGGGAGGGGGCCCGGTGGTGCAGTATTTT.